This TCR beta chain appears in the sequencing data of a study of lymphopenia after photon versus proton radiotherapy. Libraries were prepared by immunoSEQ multiplex PCR; TCRdb keeps only in-frame clonotypes and omits some of them. The sample consists of 75,000 to 95,000 clones, around four fifths of them appearing once. Points from the study as a whole: After the lymphocyte nadir, photon-treated repertoires showed oligoclonal expansion, especially of CD8+ Temra cells. In patients who died, overall survival fell as post-nadir TCR diversity dropped more.

Of note for this clone: Its target is unknown.

The clonotype was recovered from a man between 60 and 75 years old with pancreatic cancer. The source was peripheral blood, collected from a patient treated with proton-based radiotherapy.

CDR3 DNA: TGCGCCAGCAGCTTGGGGGGTTACACAGATACGCAGTATTTT. Translated, it gives CASSLGGYTDTQYF. The rearrangement uses TRBV5-1 and TRBJ2-3; no clear D. Looked up from germline, CDR1 is SGHRS and CDR2 is YFSETQ. The CDR3 is 14 amino acids. Trimming stripped 0 bases from V and 2 bases from J, with 7 bases between.